Here is one T cell receptor (beta chain) with its context. One end of the junction does not line up with germline, which may come from a read error. Per germline, CDR1 SQVTM and CDR2 ANQGSEA. CDR3 size: 15 residues. This entry belongs to a study of tumor-infiltrating lymphocytes in primary liver carcinoma. Constant-region priming of 500 ng total RNA yielded TCR beta cDNA. Modified slightly, ARM-PCR produced TCR beta libraries over three nested multiplex PCR rounds. The first two PCR rounds used TRBV1-TRBV30 forward primers with a C-beta reverse primer, nine to ten cycles each. TCRdb re-derived calls from the multiplex PCR reads in MiXCR, one entry per CDR3 protein. The sample has around 330,000 distinct CDR3 sequences, 65% seen once. Both blood RNA, taken from unsorted whole blood, and germline DNA were extracted. Around 4.4 milliliters of peripheral blood were collected before surgery.

The origin of this receptor is a man aged 40-55 years with primary liver carcinoma and hepatitis B virus infection. This chain links TRBV29-1 with TRBJ1-1; TRBD1 agrees at 7 bases. The sample taken for sequencing was peripheral blood. The CDR3 protein is CSFSGGWAMNTDAFF. The CDR3 nucleotides read TGCAGCTTTTCAGGGGGGTGGGCCATGAACACTGATGCTTTCTTT.